The present entry profiles one T cell receptor beta chain with its context. Its antigen is undetermined. Germline V lookup: CDR1 DFQATT, CDR2 SNEGSKA (reference sequence). V was shortened by 2 bases and J by 6 bases, with 9 bases between the two germline ends. This CDR3 comprises 12 residues. These data are taken from a study of CD8 T cells in Susac syndrome. TCR beta from blood CD8+ and CD4+ T cells was sequenced. TEMRA cells were FACS-enriched, while CD8+ and CD4+ T cells were negatively isolated. Study-level findings and limits: CD4+ repertoires of Susac syndrome patients lacked detectable clonal expansion.

RNA, at about 0.45 to 1 ug, was reverse transcribed with random hexamers. The TCR beta CDR3 was amplified by immunoSEQ multiplex PCR across 54 Vbeta, 13 Jbeta. TCRdb itself ran the immunoSEQ multiplex PCR reads through MiXCR, one entry per CDR3 protein. The table has about 150,000 distinct CDR3 sequences, 85% to 95% seen once. The clonotype comes from a human donor with Susac syndrome. The sequenced sample was CD4+ T cells from PBMCs. The rearrangement links TRBV20-1 to TRBJ2-3; the D is unclear. The CDR3 DNA sequence: TGCAGTGCTAGAACCTGGTCGGATACGCAGTATTTT. It encodes CSARTWSDTQYF.